This T cell receptor beta chain is from a study of blood T cell repertoires in COVID-19. Study-wide context: Sites in the United States, Italy and Spain provided acute and convalescent COVID-19 samples. PBMCs, B-cell-depleted T cells, or T cells were the source of the cDNA or gDNA that made up the material.

Source study methods: Researchers report that nucleated cell counts were estimated from reference gene primer amplification. The protocol was immunoSEQ multiplex PCR, while the TCRdb copy is restricted to in-frame clones and leaves out a portion. V and J calls and clone size are given by that table; D and trimming were obtained from the DNA. The sample shows more than 50,000 clones, 85% of them seen only once. Sequenced input: peripheral blood. This clonotype was obtained from a human donor in a cohort sampled during active COVID-19.

CDR3 protein: CASSLELSGPDTQYF. The DNA of the CDR3 is TGTGCCAGCAGCTTAGAATTGTCAGGTCCAGATACGCAGTATTTT. V usage is TRBV7-2 and J usage is TRBJ2-3, with D unclear. With 1 base removed from V and 4 bases from J, the gap between germline ends came to 12 bases. The CDR3 runs to 15 residues. Germline V gene sequence: CDR1 SGHTA, CDR2 FQGNSA.